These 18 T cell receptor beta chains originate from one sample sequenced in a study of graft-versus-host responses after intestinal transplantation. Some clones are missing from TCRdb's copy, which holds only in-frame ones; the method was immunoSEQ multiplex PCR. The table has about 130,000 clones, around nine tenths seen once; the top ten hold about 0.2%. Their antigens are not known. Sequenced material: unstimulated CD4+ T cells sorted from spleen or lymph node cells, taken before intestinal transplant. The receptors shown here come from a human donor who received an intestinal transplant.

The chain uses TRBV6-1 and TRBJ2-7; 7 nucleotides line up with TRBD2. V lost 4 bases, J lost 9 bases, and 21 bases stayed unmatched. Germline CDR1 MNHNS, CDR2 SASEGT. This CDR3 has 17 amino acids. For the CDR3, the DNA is TGTGCCAGCAGTGTTACCCCTGGACTAGTGGCCGGGGGATGGCAGTACTTC. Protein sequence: CASSVTPGLVAGGWQYF.

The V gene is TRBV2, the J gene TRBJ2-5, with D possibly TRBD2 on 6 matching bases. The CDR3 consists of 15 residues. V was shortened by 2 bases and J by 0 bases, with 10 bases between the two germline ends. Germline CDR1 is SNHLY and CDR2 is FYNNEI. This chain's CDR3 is CASSEPGADQETQYF. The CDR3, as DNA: TGTGCCAGCAGTGAACCGGGAGCCGACCAAGAGACCCAGTACTTC.

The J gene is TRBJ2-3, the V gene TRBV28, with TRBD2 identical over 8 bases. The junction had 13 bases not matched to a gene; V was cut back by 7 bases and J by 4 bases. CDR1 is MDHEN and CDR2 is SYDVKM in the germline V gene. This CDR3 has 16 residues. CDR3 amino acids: CASNTAMAGGADTQYF. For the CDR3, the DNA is TGTGCCAGCAACACCGCGATGGCGGGAGGCGCAGATACGCAGTATTTT.

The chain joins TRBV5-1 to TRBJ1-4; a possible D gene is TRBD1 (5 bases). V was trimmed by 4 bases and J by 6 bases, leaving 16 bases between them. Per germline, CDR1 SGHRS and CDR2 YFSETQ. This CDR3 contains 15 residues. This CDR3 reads CASSPSGTGDEKLFF. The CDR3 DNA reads TGCGCCAGCAGCCCCTCCGGGACCGGAGATGAAAAACTGTTTTTT.

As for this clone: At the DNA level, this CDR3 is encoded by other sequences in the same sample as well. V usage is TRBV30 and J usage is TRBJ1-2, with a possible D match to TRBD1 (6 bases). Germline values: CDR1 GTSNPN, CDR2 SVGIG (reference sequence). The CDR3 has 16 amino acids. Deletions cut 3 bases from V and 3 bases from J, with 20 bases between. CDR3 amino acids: CAWRVGGARGYYGYTF. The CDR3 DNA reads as TGTGCCTGGAGGGTGGGGGGGGCAAGAGGGTACTATGGCTACACCTTC.

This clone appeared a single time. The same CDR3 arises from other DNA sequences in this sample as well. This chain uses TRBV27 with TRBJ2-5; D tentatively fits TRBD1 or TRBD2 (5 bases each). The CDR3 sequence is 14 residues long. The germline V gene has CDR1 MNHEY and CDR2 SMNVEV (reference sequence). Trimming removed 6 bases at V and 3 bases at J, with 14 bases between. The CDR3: CASSYRRGEETQYF. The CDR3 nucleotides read TGTGCCAGCAGCTACCGAAGGGGAGAAGAGACCCAGTACTTC.

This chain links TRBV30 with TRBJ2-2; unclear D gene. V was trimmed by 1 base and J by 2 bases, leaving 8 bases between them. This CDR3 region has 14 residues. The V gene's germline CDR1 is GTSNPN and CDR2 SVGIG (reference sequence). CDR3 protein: CAWSGRSNTGELFF. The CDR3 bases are TGTGCCTGGAGTGGGAGATCTAACACCGGGGAGCTGTTTTTT. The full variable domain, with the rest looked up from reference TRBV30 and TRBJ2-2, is SQTIHQWPATLVQPVGSPLSLECTVEGTSNPNLYWYRQAAGRGLQLLFYSVGIGQISSEVPQNLSASRPQDRQFILSSKKLLLSDSGFYLCAWSGRSNTGELFFGEGSRLTVL.

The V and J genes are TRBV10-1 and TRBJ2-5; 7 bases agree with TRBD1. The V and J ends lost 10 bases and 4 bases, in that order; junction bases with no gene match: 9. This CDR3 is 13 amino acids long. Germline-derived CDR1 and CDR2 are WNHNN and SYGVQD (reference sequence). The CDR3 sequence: CATLVRGRETQYF. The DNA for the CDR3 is TGCGCCACCTTGGTGAGGGGGCGAGAGACCCAGTACTTC.

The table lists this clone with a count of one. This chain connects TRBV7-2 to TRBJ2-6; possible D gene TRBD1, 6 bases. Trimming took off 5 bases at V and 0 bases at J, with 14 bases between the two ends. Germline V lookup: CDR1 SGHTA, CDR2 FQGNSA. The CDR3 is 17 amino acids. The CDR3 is CASSPPQGRSGANVLTF. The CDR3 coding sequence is TGTGCCAGCAGCCCCCCACAGGGTCGCTCTGGGGCCAACGTCCTGACTTTC.

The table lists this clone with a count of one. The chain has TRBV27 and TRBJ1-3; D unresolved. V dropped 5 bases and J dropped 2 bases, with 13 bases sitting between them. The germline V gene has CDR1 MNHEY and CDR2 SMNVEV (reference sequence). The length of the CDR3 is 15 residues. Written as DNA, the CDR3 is TGTGCCAGCAGTCTCTCGGGCAGGACTGGAAACACCATATATTTT. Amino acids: CASSLSGRTGNTIYF.

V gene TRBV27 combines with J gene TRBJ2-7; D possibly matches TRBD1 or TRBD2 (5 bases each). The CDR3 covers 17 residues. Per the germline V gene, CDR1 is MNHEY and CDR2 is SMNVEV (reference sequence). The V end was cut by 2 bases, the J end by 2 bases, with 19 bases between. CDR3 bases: TGTGCCAGCAGTTTAAGGACAAGAGGGTATCTGCCCTACGAGCAGTACTTC. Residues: CASSLRTRGYLPYEQYF.

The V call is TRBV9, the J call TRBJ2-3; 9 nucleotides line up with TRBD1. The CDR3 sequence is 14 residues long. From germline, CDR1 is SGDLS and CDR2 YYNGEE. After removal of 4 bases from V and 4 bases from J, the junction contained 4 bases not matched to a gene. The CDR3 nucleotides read TGTGCCAGCAGCCCGGGACAGGGTTCAGATACGCAGTATTTT. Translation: CASSPGQGSDTQYF. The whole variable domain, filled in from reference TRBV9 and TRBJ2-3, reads DSGVTQTPKHLITATGQRVTLRCSPRSGDLSVYWYQQSLDQGLQFLIQYYNGEERAKGNILERFSAQQFPDLHSELNLSSLELGDSALYFCASSPGQGSDTQYFGPGTRLTVL.

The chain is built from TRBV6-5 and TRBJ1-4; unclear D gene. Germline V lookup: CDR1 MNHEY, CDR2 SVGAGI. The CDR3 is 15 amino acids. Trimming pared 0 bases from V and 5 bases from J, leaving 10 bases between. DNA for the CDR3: TGTGCCAGCAGTTACTCTGGCAGGAGCAATGAAAAACTGTTTTTT. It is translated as CASSYSGRSNEKLFF.

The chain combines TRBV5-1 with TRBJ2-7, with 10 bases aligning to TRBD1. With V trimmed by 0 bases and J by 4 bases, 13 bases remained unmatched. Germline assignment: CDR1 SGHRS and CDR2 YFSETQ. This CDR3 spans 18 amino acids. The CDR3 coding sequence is TGCGCCAGCAGCTTGGGGCCCTCCGGGACAGGGGTTGGGTACGAGCAGTACTTC. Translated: CASSLGPSGTGVGYEQYF.

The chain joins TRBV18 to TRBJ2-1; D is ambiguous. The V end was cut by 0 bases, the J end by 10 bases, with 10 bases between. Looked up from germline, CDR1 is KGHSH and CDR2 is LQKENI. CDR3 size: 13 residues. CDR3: CASSPPLVREQFF. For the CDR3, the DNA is TGTGCCAGCTCACCACCGCTGGTGCGGGAGCAGTTCTTC.

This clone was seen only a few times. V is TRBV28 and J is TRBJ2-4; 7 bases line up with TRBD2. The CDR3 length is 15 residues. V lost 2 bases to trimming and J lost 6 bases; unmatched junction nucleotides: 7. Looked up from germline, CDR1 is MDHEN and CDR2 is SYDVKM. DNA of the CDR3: TGTGCCAGCAGTTTAGGCGGACTAGGGGTAAACATTCAGTACTTC. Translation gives CASSLGGLGVNIQYF.

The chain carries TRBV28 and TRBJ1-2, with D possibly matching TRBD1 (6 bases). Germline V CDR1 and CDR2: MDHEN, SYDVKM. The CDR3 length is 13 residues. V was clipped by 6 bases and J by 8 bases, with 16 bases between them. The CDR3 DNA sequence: TGTGCCAGCAGCCCCCCGGGGGGCCAAGGCTACACCTTC. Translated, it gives CASSPPGGQGYTF.

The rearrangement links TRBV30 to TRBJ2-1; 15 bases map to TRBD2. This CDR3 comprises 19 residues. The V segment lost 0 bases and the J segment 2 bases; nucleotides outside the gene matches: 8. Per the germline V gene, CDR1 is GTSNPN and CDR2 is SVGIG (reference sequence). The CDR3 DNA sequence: TGTGCCTGGAGTGTACCAGGGACTAGCGGGAGGCCCCCCTACAATGAGCAGTTCTTC. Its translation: CAWSVPGTSGRPPYNEQFF.